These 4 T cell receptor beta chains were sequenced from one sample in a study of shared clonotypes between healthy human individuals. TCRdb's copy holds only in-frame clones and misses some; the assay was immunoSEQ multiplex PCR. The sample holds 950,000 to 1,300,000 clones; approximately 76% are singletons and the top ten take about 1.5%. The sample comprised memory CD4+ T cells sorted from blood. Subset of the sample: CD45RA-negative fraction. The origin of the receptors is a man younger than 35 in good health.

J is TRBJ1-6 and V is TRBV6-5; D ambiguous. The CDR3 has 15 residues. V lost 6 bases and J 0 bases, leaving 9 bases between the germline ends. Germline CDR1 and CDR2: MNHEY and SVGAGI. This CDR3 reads CASRDRSSYNSPLHF. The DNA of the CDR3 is TGTGCCAGCAGGGACCGGAGCTCCTATAATTCACCCCTCCACTTT.

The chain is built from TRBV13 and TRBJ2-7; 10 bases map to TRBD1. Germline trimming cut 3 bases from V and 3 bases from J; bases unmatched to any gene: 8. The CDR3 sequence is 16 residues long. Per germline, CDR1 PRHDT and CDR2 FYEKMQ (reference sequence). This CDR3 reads CASSFGQGEPGYEQYF. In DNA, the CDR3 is TGTGCCAGCAGCTTCGGACAGGGGGAACCAGGCTACGAGCAGTACTTC.

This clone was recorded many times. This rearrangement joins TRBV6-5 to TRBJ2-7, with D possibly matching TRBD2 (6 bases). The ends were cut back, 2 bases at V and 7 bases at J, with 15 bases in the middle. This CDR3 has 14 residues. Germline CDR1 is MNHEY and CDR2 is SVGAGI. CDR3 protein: CASSYGGTAGEQYF. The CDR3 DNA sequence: TGTGCCAGCAGTTACGGAGGCACCGCGGGAGAGCAGTACTTC.

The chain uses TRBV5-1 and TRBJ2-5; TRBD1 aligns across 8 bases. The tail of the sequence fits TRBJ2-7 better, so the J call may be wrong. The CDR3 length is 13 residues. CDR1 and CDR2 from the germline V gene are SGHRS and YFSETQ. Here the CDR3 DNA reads TGCGCCAGCAGCCCCTGGACAGGGAACGAGCAGTACTTC. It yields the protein CASSPWTGNEQYF.